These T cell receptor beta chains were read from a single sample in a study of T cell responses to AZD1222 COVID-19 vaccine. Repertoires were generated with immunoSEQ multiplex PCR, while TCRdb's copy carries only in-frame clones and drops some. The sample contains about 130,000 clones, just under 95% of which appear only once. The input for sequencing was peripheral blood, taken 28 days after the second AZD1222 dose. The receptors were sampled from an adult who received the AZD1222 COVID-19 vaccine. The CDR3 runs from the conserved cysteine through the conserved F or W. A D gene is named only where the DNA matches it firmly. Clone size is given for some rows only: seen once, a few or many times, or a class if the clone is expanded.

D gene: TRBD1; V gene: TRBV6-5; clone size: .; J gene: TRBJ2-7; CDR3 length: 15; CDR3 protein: CASSYSWTGDYEQYF; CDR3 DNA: TGTGCCAGCAGTTACTCCTGGACAGGGGACTACGAGCAGTACTTC
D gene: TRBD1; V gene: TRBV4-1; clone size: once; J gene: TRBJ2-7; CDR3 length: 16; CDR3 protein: CASSQELQGASYEQYF; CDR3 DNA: TGCGCCAGCAGCCAAGAATTACAGGGGGCCTCCTACGAGCAGTACTTC
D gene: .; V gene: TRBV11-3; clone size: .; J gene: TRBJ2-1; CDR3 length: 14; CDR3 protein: CASSLQSPSGEQFF; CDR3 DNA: TGTGCCAGCAGCTTACAGAGCCCCTCCGGTGAGCAGTTCTTC
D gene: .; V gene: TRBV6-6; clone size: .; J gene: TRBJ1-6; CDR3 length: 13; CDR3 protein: CASLPRWNSPLHF; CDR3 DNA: TGTGCCAGCTTGCCTCGCTGGAATTCACCCCTCCACTTT
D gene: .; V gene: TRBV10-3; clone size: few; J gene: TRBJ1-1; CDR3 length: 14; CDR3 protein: CAISPMGGLPEAFF; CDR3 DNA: TGTGCCATCAGTCCCATGGGGGGATTGCCTGAAGCTTTCTTT
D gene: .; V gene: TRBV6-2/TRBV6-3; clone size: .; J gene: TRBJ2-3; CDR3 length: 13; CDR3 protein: CASSYGVSDTQYF; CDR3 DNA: TGTGCCAGCAGTTACGGGGTTTCGGATACGCAGTATTTT
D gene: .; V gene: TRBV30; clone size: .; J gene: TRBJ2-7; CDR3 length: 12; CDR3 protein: CAWSSPPYEQYF; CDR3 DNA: TGTGCCTGGAGTTCCCCCCCCTACGAGCAGTACTTC
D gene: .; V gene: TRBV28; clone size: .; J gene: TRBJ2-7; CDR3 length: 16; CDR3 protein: CASSSSRRERSYEQYF; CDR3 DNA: .
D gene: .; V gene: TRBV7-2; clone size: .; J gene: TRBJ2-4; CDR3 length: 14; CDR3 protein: CASSLALLFHIQYF; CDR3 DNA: TGTGCCAGCAGCTTAGCACTACTATTTCACATTCAGTACTTC
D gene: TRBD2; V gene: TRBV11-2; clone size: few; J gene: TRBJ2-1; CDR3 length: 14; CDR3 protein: CASRLAGGKYEQFF; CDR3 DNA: TGTGCCAGCAGACTAGCGGGGGGGAAGTATGAGCAGTTCTTC
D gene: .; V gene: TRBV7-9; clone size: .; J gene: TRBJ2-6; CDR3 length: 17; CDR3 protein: CASSPYLQPSGANVLTF; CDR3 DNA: TGTGCCAGCAGCCCCTACCTACAGCCATCTGGGGCCAACGTCCTGACTTTC
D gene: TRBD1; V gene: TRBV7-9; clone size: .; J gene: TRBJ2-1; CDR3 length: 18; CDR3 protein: CASSLVGTGVSLIYEQFF; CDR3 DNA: TGTGCCAGCAGCTTAGTCGGGACAGGGGTCAGTTTAATCTATGAGCAGTTCTTC
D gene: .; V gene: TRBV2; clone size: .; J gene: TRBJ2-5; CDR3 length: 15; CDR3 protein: CASTHGRMGQETQYF; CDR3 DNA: TGTGCCAGCACCCACGGACGGATGGGACAAGAGACCCAGTACTTC
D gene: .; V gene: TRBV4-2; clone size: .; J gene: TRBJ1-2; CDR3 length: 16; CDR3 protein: CASSSPGTITNYGYTF; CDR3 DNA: TGTGCCAGCAGCTCTCCCGGGACAATAACTAACTATGGCTACACCTTC
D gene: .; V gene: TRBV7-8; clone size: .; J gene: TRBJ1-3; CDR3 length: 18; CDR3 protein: CASSLRGALGATGNTIYF; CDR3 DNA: TGTGCCAGCAGCTTGCGAGGAGCCCTCGGGGCGACGGGAAACACCATATATTTT
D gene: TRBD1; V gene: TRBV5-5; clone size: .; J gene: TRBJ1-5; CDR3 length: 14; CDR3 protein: CASSRKTGAQPQHF; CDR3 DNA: TGTGCCAGCAGCCGGAAGACAGGGGCTCAGCCCCAGCATTTT
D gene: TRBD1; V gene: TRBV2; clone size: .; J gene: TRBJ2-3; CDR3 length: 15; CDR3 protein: CASSERRGRTDTQYF; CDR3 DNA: TGTGCCAGCAGTGAACGAAGGGGGCGCACAGATACGCAGTATTTT
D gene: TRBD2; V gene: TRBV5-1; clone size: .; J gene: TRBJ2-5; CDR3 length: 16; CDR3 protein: CASSLEASGGEETQYF; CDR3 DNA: TGCGCCAGCAGCTTGGAGGCTAGCGGGGGGGAGGAGACCCAGTACTTC
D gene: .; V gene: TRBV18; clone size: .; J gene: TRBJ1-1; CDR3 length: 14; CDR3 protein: CASSSSSMNTEAFF; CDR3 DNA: TGTGCCAGCTCATCCTCAAGCATGAACACTGAAGCTTTCTTT
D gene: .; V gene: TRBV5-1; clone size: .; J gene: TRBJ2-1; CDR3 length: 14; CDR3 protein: CASSWTLGENEQFF; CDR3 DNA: TGCGCCAGCAGCTGGACTCTAGGGGAGAATGAGCAGTTCTTC
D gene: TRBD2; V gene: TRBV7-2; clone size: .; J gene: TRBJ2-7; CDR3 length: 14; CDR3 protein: CASSWPGSGRPLNF; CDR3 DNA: TGTGCCAGCAGCTGGCCGGGTAGCGGGAGGCCCCTGAACTTC
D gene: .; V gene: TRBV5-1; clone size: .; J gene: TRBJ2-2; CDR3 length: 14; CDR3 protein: CASRDGTLTGELFF; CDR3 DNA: TGCGCCAGCAGAGACGGGACTCTTACCGGGGAGCTGTTTTTT
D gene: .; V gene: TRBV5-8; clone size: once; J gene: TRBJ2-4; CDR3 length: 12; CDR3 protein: CASSLRGNIQYF; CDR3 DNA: TGTGCCAGCAGCTTGAGGGGAAACATTCAGTACTTC
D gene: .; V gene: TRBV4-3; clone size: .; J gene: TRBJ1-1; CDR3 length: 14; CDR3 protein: CASSQDRWMGEAFF; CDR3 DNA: TGCGCCAGCAGCCAAGATAGGTGGATGGGTGAAGCTTTCTTT
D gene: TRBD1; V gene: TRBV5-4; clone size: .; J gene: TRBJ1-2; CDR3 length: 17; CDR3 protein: CASSQDRGLLSNYGYTF; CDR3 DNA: TGTGCCAGCAGCCAGGACAGGGGACTCCTCTCTAACTATGGCTACACCTTC
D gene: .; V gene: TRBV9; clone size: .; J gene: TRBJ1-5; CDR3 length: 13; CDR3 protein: CASSLYSNQPQHF; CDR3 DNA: TGTGCCAGCAGCCTTTATAGCAATCAGCCCCAGCATTTT
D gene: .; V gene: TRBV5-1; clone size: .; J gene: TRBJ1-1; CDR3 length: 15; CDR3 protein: CASSQGAGAGTEAFF; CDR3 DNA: TGCGCCAGCAGCCAAGGGGCGGGGGCTGGCACTGAAGCTTTCTTT
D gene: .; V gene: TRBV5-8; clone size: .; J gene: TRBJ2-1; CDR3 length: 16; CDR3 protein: CASSLGWLANYNEQFF; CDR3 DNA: TGTGCCAGCAGCTTGGGATGGCTAGCGAACTACAATGAGCAGTTCTTC
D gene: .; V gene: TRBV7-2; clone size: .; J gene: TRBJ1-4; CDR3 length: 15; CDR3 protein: CASSLVGPTNEKLFF; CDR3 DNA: TGTGCCAGCAGCTTAGTTGGTCCCACTAATGAAAAACTGTTTTTT
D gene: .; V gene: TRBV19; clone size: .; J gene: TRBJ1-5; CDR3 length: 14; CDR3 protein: CASSIYRSNQPQHF; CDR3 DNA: TGTGCCAGTAGTATCTACAGAAGCAATCAGCCCCAGCATTTT
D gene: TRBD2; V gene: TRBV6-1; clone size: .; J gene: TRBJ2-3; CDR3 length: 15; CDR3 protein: CASSEQGGGSDTQYF; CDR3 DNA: TGTGCCAGCAGTGAACAAGGCGGGGGGTCAGATACGCAGTATTTT
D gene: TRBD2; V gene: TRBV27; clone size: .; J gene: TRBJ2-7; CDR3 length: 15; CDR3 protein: CASSFGSGSAYEQYF; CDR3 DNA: TGTGCCAGCAGTTTTGGGAGCGGGAGCGCCTACGAGCAGTACTTC
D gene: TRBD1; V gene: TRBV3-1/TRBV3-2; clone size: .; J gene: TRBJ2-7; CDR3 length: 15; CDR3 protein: CASSQGPGTAYEQYF; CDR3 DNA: TGTGCCAGCAGCCAAGGACCCGGGACAGCCTACGAGCAGTACTTC
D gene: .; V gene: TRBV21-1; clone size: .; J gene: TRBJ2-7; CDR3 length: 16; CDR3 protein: CASSKGGTSGAYEQYF; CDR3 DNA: TGTGCCAGCAGCAAAGGAGGTACTAGCGGGGCCTACGAGCAGTACTTC
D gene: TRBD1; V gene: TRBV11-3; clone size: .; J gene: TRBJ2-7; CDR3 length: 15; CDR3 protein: CASSPRQGTLAEQYF; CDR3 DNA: TGTGCCAGCAGCCCCCGACAGGGTACCCTCGCCGAGCAGTACTTC
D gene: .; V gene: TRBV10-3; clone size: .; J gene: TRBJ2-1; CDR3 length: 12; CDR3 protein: CAISGSDDEQFF; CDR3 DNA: TGTGCCATCAGCGGGAGTGACGATGAGCAGTTCTTC
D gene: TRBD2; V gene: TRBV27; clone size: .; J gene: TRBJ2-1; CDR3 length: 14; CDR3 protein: CASSIQRGYNEQFF; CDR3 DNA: TGTGCCAGCAGTATCCAGCGGGGCTACAATGAGCAGTTCTTC
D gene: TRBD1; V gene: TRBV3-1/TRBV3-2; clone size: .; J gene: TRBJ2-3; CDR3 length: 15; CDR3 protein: CASSLPGQGTDTQYF; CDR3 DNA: TGTGCCAGCAGCCTACCGGGACAGGGGACAGATACGCAGTATTTT
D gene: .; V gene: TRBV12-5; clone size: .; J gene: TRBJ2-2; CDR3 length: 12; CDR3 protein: CASGFNTGELFF; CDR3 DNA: TGTGCTAGTGGTTTTAACACCGGGGAGCTGTTTTTT
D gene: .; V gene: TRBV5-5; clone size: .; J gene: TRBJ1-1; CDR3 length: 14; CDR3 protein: CASSLTRQNTEAFF; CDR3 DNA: TGTGCCAGCAGCTTAACCAGACAGAACACTGAAGCTTTCTTT
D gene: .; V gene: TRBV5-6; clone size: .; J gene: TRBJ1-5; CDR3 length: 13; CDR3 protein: CASSATGDRPQHF; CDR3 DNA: TGTGCCAGCAGCGCGACCGGGGATCGGCCCCAGCATTTT
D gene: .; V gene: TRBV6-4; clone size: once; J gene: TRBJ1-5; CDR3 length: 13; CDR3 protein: CASIQGCGQPQHF; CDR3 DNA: TGTGCCAGCATTCAGGGTTGCGGTCAGCCCCAGCATTTT
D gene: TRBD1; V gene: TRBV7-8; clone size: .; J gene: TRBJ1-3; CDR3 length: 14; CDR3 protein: CATNPGGQGNTIYF; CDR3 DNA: TGTGCCACTAACCCTGGGGGACAGGGTAACACCATATATTTT
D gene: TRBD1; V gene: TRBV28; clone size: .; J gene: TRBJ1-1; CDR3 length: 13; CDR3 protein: CATPGTGGTEAFF; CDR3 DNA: TGTGCCACCCCAGGCACAGGGGGCACTGAAGCTTTCTTT
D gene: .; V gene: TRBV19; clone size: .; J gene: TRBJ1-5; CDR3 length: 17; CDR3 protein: CASSPRHGQTSNQPQHF; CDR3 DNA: TGTGCCAGTAGTCCGAGACACGGACAGACTAGCAATCAGCCCCAGCATTTT
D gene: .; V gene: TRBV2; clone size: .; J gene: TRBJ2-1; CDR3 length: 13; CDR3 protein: CASSDGPYNEQFF; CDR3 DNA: TGTGCCAGCAGTGATGGACCCTACAATGAGCAGTTCTTC
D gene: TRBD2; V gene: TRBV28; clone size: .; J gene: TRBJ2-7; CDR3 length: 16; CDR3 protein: CASSLRTSGRAYEQYF; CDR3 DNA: TGTGCCAGCAGTTTAAGAACTAGCGGGAGGGCCTACGAGCAGTACTTC
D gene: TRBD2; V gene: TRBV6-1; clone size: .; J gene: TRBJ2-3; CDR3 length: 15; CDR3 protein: CASSELAGGLDTQYF; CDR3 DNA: TGTGCCAGCAGTGAACTAGCGGGAGGTTTAGATACGCAGTATTTT